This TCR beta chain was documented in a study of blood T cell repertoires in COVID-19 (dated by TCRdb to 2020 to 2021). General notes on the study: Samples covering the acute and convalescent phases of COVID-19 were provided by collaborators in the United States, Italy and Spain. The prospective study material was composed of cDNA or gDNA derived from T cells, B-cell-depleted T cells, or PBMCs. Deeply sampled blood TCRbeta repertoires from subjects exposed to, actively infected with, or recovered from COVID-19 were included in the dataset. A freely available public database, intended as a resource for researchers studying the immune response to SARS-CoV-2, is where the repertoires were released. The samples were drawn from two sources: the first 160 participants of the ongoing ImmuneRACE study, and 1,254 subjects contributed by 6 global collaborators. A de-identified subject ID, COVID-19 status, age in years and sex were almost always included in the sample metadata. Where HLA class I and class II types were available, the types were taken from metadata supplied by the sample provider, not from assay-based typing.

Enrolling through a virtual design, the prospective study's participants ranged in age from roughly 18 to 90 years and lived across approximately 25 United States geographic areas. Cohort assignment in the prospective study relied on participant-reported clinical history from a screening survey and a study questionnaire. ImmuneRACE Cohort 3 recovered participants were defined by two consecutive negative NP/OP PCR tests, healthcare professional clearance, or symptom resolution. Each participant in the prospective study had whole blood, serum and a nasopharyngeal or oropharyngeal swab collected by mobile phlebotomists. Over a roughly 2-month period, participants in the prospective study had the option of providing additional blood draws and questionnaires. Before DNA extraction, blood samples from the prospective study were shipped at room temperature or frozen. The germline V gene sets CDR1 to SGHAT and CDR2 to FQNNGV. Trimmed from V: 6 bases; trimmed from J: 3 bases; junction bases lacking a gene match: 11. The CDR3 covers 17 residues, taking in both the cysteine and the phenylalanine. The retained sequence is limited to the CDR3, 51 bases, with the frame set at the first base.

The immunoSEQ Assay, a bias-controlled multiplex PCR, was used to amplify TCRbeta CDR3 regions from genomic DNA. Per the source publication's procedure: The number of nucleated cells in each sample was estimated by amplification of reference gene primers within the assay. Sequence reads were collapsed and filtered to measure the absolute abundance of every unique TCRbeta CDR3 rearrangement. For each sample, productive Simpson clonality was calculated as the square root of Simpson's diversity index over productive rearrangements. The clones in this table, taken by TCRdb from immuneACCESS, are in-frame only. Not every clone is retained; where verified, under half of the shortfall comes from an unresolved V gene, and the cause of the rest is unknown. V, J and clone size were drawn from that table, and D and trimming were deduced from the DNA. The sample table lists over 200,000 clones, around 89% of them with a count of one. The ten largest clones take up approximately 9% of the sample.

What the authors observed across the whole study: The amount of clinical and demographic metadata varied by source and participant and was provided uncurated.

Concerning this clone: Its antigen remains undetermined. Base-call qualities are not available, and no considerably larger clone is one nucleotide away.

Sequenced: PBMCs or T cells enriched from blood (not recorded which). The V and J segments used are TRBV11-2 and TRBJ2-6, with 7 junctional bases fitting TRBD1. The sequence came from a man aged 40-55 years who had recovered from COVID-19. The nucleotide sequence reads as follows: TGTGCCAGCAGATTACCCTCAGGGGGTAGTGGGGCCAACGTCCTGACTTTC. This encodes CASRLPSGGSGANVLTF.